The text below deals with one TCR beta chain. This clonotype was observed at least ten times. Its antigen is not yet known. No base-level quality is on record; no much larger clone is a single base apart. The record originates from a study of CD8+CD57+ T cells in acquired aplastic anemia (dated by TCRdb to 2017 to 2018). About the study as a whole: On average, sorted CD4+ and CD8+ cells yielded around 3.5 ug of extracted DNA, with a range of about 0.17 to 27.4 ug. Here is what the overall study found, with its caveats: Patients and healthy controls showed no significant difference in CD8+ Simpson's diversity (P=0.060). Roughly 30 CD8+ CDR3 sequences were shared between patients and controls but appeared highly expressed in patients and within their immunodominant clones.

Based on the germline V gene (reference sequence), the CDR1 and CDR2 sequences are MNHEY and SMNVEV. Relative to germline, V is 0 bases shorter and J is 8 bases shorter, with 7 bases between their ends. From the cysteine up to the phenylalanine, the CDR3 has a length of 12 residues. Of all the DNA, just the CDR3 is kept, 36 bases in frame from base 1. TCR repertoires of sorted CD4+ and CD8+ blood T cells from severe aplastic anemia patients and healthy subjects were deep-sequenced in the study. Ficoll-Paque density gradient centrifugation was used to isolate peripheral blood mononuclear cells. CD4+ and CD8+ T cells were sorted by FACS or magnetic beads before DNA extraction. Genomic DNA was used as template for profiling of TCR beta VDJ combinations and CDR3 sequences. TCR repertoire sequencing was run on an Illumina HiSeq 2000. On the study's bioinformatics: Repertoire assessment relied on Simpson's diversity index, CDR3 size and DJ length profiles, and TRBV/TRBJ rearrangement plots. Whichever DNA sequence was most abundant in the deep sequencing data was defined as the immunodominant clone. CDR3 amino acid sequences were screened for sharing across subjects and compared with published repertoires and the VDJdb database. TCRdb cleaned the public reads at Q25 with fastp, built clones with MiXCR and kept in-frame beta chains. CDR3 protein sequences are deduplicated, and each keeps its most common genes and DNA. Here the V and J calls rest on TCRdb's processing, not on the authors' analysis. The sample records 250,000 to 350,000 distinct CDR3 sequences, 45% to 70% of which are singletons. The ten most abundant clones make up less than 9.5% of the sample.

The sequence came from a human donor with severe aplastic anemia or a healthy control (not recorded which). Recombination connected TRBV27 to TRBJ1-1; the D segment cannot be called with confidence. Sequencing was carried out using sorted CD4+, CD8+, or CD8+CD57+ T cells (not recorded which) from PBMCs. The nucleotide sequence is given as TGTGCCAGCAGTTTATCCGGAAACGAAGCTTTCTTT. It translates as CASSLSGNEAFF.